The present entry profiles one T cell receptor (beta chain) with its context. The antigen remains unidentified. The sample originates from a study of T cell responses to AZD1222 COVID-19 vaccine. Overall study findings and caveats: As reported, nearly half of all spike-specific TCRs target variant regions that are unmutated. A rise in Spike-specific TCR breadth and depth followed two AZD1222 doses.

Method: immunoSEQ multiplex PCR; TCRdb's copy keeps in-frame clones and lacks some. The sample consists of about 140,000 clones, about 94% of them appearing once. J was trimmed by 5 bases and V by 2 bases; bases with no gene match: 5. The CDR3 consists of 14 residues. Germline loops: CDR1 SGHTA, CDR2 FQGNSA. The sequencing here drew on peripheral blood, taken on day 0 of AZD1222 vaccination. This clonotype was obtained from an adult in good health. The V and J genes are TRBV7-2 and TRBJ1-1; 7 nucleotides match TRBD1. CDR3 in DNA: TGTGCCAGCAGCTTATCCCAGGGGGGAACTGAAGCTTTCTTT. Translation: CASSLSQGGTEAFF.